A selection of T cell receptor beta chains follows, all from one sample in a study of metastatic and nonmetastatic thyroid tumors. MiXCR re-clonotyped the PCR reads for TCRdb. This table has tens of thousands of clones, about 26% appearing once. Sequencing used blood. The receptors come from a male donor with papillary thyroid cancer or a benign thyroid nodule (not recorded which). Some clones in this sample may be carry-over from other donors' samples. Both conserved end residues are part of each CDR3. D genes are given only for firm matches. A row's size may be missing; if present it is once, few, many or a size class.

d_gene: TRBD2
j_gene: TRBJ2-7
abundance: many
v_gene: TRBV5-4
CDR3aa: CASSLAYTSGRREQYF
CDR3nt: TGTGCCAGCAGCTTGGCATATACTAGCGGGAGAAGAGAGCAGTACTTC

d_gene: NA
j_gene: TRBJ1-2
abundance: NA
v_gene: TRBV6-2/TRBV6-3
CDR3aa: CASSYTPSGWYGYTF
CDR3nt: TGTGCCAGCAGTTACACACCCTCGGGGTGGTATGGCTACACCTTC

d_gene: NA
j_gene: TRBJ1-1
abundance: NA
v_gene: TRBV6-5
CDR3aa: CASRRQNTEAFF
CDR3nt: TGTGCCAGCAGACGCCAGAACACTGAAGCATTCTTT

d_gene: NA
j_gene: TRBJ1-5
abundance: many
v_gene: TRBV24-1
CDR3aa: CATSDLGQPQHF
CDR3nt: TGTGCCACCAGTGATTTAGGACAGCCCCAGCATTTT

d_gene: NA
j_gene: TRBJ1-6
abundance: medium-sized
v_gene: TRBV20-1
CDR3aa: CSARVGGAPNSPLHF
CDR3nt: TGCAGTGCTAGAGTGGGGGGCGCTCCCAATTCACCCCTCCACTTT

d_gene: NA
j_gene: TRBJ2-7
abundance: NA
v_gene: TRBV20-1
CDR3aa: CSASTGTSPFDQYF
CDR3nt: TGCAGTGCATCCACCGGGACCTCGCCGTTCGATCAGTACTTC

d_gene: NA
j_gene: TRBJ2-4
abundance: many
v_gene: TRBV20-1
CDR3aa: CSARQGLGKNIQYF
CDR3nt: TGCAGTGCTAGACAGGGTTTGGGAAAAAACATTCAGTACTTC

d_gene: NA
j_gene: TRBJ2-3
abundance: many
v_gene: TRBV20-1
CDR3aa: CSARGPPRTDTQYF
CDR3nt: TGCAGTGCTAGAGGACCGCCCCGCACAGATACGCAGTATTTT

d_gene: NA
j_gene: TRBJ1-3
abundance: many
v_gene: TRBV30
CDR3aa: CAWGRRGSTGNTIYF
CDR3nt: TGTGCCTGGGGCCGTCGGGGGAGCACTGGAAACACCATATATTTT

d_gene: TRBD2
j_gene: TRBJ2-7
abundance: NA
v_gene: TRBV20-1
CDR3aa: CSARDLAREDYEQYF
CDR3nt: TGCAGTGCTAGAGATCTCGCGCGGGAGGACTACGAGCAGTACTTC

d_gene: NA
j_gene: TRBJ2-6
abundance: NA
v_gene: TRBV6-1
CDR3aa: CASSVRTDPPNVLTF
CDR3nt: TGTGCCAGCAGTGTCCGGACAGATCCCCCCAACGTCCTGACTTTC

d_gene: NA
j_gene: TRBJ1-2
abundance: NA
v_gene: TRBV5-1
CDR3aa: CASSLEAVGGYTF
CDR3nt: TGCGCCAGCAGCTTGGAGGCGGTCGGTGGCTACACCTTC

d_gene: NA
j_gene: TRBJ1-1
abundance: many
v_gene: TRBV29-1
CDR3aa: CSVPNGMNTEAFF
CDR3nt: TGCAGCGTTCCGAATGGCATGAACACTGAAGCTTTCTTT

d_gene: NA
j_gene: TRBJ2-4
abundance: NA
v_gene: TRBV20-1
CDR3aa: CSAREEVLSAKNIQYF
CDR3nt: TGCAGTGCTAGAGAAGAGGTCCTTTCAGCCAAAAACATTCAGTACTTC

d_gene: TRBD1
j_gene: TRBJ1-1
abundance: medium-sized
v_gene: TRBV6-1
CDR3aa: CASSEGPGTVGEAFF
CDR3nt: TGTGCCAGCAGTGAAGGTCCCGGGACAGTGGGTGAAGCTTTCTTT

d_gene: NA
j_gene: TRBJ2-1
abundance: once
v_gene: TRBV7-2
CDR3aa: CASSLPATRHEKFF
CDR3nt: TGTGCCAGCAGCTTACCAGCGACACGCCATGAGAAGTTCTTC

d_gene: TRBD2
j_gene: TRBJ2-3
abundance: many
v_gene: TRBV5-6
CDR3aa: CASSLVLAGSTDTQYF
CDR3nt: TGTGCCAGCAGCTTGGTGTTAGCGGGAAGCACAGATACGCAGTATTTT

d_gene: NA
j_gene: TRBJ2-7
abundance: NA
v_gene: TRBV6-2/TRBV6-3
CDR3aa: CASRDPGHRYEHYF
CDR3nt: TGTGCCAGCAGGGACCCTGGACACCGCTACGAGCATTACTTC

d_gene: TRBD1
j_gene: TRBJ1-2
abundance: few
v_gene: TRBV6-1
CDR3aa: CASSLGQGGYGYTF
CDR3nt: TGTGCCAGCAGCCTTGGACAGGGCGGCTATGGCTACACCTTC

d_gene: TRBD2
j_gene: TRBJ2-1
abundance: many
v_gene: TRBV7-3
CDR3aa: CASSSTSGRANEQFF
CDR3nt: TGTGCCAGCAGTTCAACTAGCGGGAGAGCGAATGAGCAGTTCTTC

d_gene: NA
j_gene: TRBJ1-4
abundance: NA
v_gene: TRBV20-1
CDR3aa: CSATRDSATNEKLFF
CDR3nt: TGCAGTGCTACCCGGGACTCTGCAACTAATGAAAAACTGTTTTTT

d_gene: TRBD2
j_gene: TRBJ2-7
abundance: medium-sized
v_gene: TRBV6-1
CDR3aa: CASSVTSGGLNEQYF
CDR3nt: TGTGCCAGCAGTGTGACTAGCGGGGGGCTCAACGAGCAGTACTTC

d_gene: NA
j_gene: TRBJ2-3
abundance: NA
v_gene: TRBV7-8
CDR3aa: CASRPPLGGTTDTQYF
CDR3nt: TGTGCCAGCAGACCTCCGCTAGGCGGGACCACAGATACGCAGTATTTT

d_gene: NA
j_gene: TRBJ2-7
abundance: few
v_gene: TRBV2
CDR3aa: CASSPRYRVGEQYF
CDR3nt: TGTGCCAGCTCCCCCCGATATAGGGTCGGCGAGCAGTACTTC

d_gene: NA
j_gene: TRBJ2-2
abundance: many
v_gene: TRBV20-1
CDR3aa: CSARDFLTGELFF
CDR3nt: TGCAGTGCTAGAGATTTTCTCACCGGGGAGCTGTTTTTT

d_gene: NA
j_gene: TRBJ1-5
abundance: medium-sized
v_gene: TRBV20-1
CDR3aa: CSARGNGRFGNQPQHF
CDR3nt: TGCAGTGCTAGAGGGAATGGGCGCTTTGGCAATCAGCCCCAGCATTTT

d_gene: NA
j_gene: TRBJ1-6
abundance: many
v_gene: TRBV20-1
CDR3aa: CSASGQYNSPLHF
CDR3nt: TGCAGTGCTAGCGGACAGTATAATTCACCCCTCCACTTT

d_gene: TRBD1
j_gene: TRBJ2-5
abundance: many
v_gene: TRBV20-1
CDR3aa: CSARGAGTGGQETQYF
CDR3nt: TGCAGTGCTAGGGGAGCAGGGACAGGGGGCCAAGAGACCCAGTACTTC

d_gene: NA
j_gene: TRBJ2-3
abundance: NA
v_gene: TRBV7-3
CDR3aa: CASSINVGATDTQYF
CDR3nt: TGTGCCAGCAGCATAAATGTGGGAGCCACAGATACGCAGTATTTT

d_gene: NA
j_gene: TRBJ2-1
abundance: NA
v_gene: TRBV2
CDR3aa: CASSSDRSSYNEQFF
CDR3nt: TGTGCCAGCAGTTCCGACCGCAGCTCCTACAATGAGCAGTTCTTC

d_gene: TRBD1
j_gene: TRBJ1-2
abundance: NA
v_gene: TRBV5-1
CDR3aa: CASSLGDRINYGYTF
CDR3nt: TGCGCCAGCAGCTTGGGGGACAGGATTAACTATGGCTACACCTTC

d_gene: NA
j_gene: TRBJ2-1
abundance: many
v_gene: TRBV5-8
CDR3aa: CASRAGGTATFNEQFF
CDR3nt: TGTGCCAGCAGAGCCGGGGGTACGGCTACCTTCAATGAGCAGTTCTTC

d_gene: NA
j_gene: TRBJ1-1
abundance: NA
v_gene: TRBV6-6
CDR3aa: CASSSTGMESTEAFF
CDR3nt: TGTGCCAGCAGTTCCACAGGGATGGAGAGCACTGAAGCTTTCTTT

d_gene: TRBD2
j_gene: TRBJ2-1
abundance: many
v_gene: TRBV27
CDR3aa: CASSPSTSGSNEQFF
CDR3nt: TGTGCCAGCAGTCCGTCGACTAGCGGGAGCAATGAGCAGTTCTTC

d_gene: TRBD2
j_gene: TRBJ2-3
abundance: many
v_gene: TRBV4-3
CDR3aa: CASSQTSGRTDTQYF
CDR3nt: TGCGCCAGCAGCCAGACTAGCGGGAGGACAGATACGCAGTATTTT

d_gene: TRBD2
j_gene: TRBJ2-5
abundance: many
v_gene: TRBV20-1
CDR3aa: CSARYWGGTQETQYF
CDR3nt: TGCAGTGCTAGGTATTGGGGGGGGACTCAAGAGACCCAGTACTTC

d_gene: TRBD2
j_gene: TRBJ2-1
abundance: many
v_gene: TRBV29-1
CDR3aa: CSVEKGLAGGYGEQFF
CDR3nt: TGCAGCGTTGAAAAGGGACTAGCGGGAGGGTACGGTGAGCAGTTCTTC

d_gene: TRBD2
j_gene: TRBJ2-1
abundance: many
v_gene: TRBV4-2
CDR3aa: CASSQEKGLAGFAYNEQFF
CDR3nt: TGTGCCAGCAGCCAAGAGAAAGGTTTAGCGGGGTTCGCCTACAATGAGCAGTTCTTC

d_gene: TRBD2
j_gene: TRBJ2-3
abundance: many
v_gene: TRBV7-3
CDR3aa: CASSLRWESYSGAGTDTQYF
CDR3nt: TGTGCCAGCAGCTTAAGGTGGGAATCTTATAGCGGGGCGGGCACAGATACGCAGTATTTT

d_gene: NA
j_gene: TRBJ2-7
abundance: NA
v_gene: TRBV11-3
CDR3aa: CASSLDPVRGFYEHYF
CDR3nt: TGTGCCAGCAGCTTAGATCCTGTCCGGGGGTTCTACGAGCATTACTTC

d_gene: NA
j_gene: TRBJ1-4
abundance: many
v_gene: TRBV7-2
CDR3aa: CASSPSWAANEKLFF
CDR3nt: TGTGCCAGCAGCCCGTCCTGGGCGGCTAATGAAAAACTGTTTTTT

d_gene: TRBD2
j_gene: TRBJ2-1
abundance: medium-sized
v_gene: TRBV19
CDR3aa: CASTLAAYNEQFF
CDR3nt: TGTGCCAGTACACTAGCGGCCTACAATGAGCAGTTCTTC

d_gene: TRBD1
j_gene: TRBJ1-5
abundance: many
v_gene: TRBV19
CDR3aa: CASSRDRGYQPQHF
CDR3nt: TGTGCCAGTAGTCGGGACAGGGGTTATCAGCCCCAGCATTTT

d_gene: NA
j_gene: TRBJ2-7
abundance: medium-sized
v_gene: TRBV2
CDR3aa: CASGDSYEQYF
CDR3nt: TGTGCCAGCGGTGACTCCTACGAGCAGTACTTC

d_gene: NA
j_gene: TRBJ1-4
abundance: many
v_gene: TRBV2
CDR3aa: CASSPQGYSNEKLFF
CDR3nt: TGTGCCAGCAGTCCCCAAGGGTATTCTAATGAAAAACTGTTTTTT

d_gene: TRBD2
j_gene: TRBJ2-1
abundance: many
v_gene: TRBV4-1
CDR3aa: CASALAGGGNEQFF
CDR3nt: TGCGCCAGCGCACTAGCGGGAGGAGGTAATGAGCAGTTCTTC

d_gene: NA
j_gene: TRBJ1-2
abundance: many
v_gene: TRBV5-8
CDR3aa: CASSQGRGTYGYTF
CDR3nt: TGTGCCAGCAGCCAGGGGAGGGGGACCTATGGCTACACCTTC

d_gene: NA
j_gene: TRBJ2-3
abundance: many
v_gene: TRBV5-6
CDR3aa: CASSLGAGTDTQYF
CDR3nt: TGTGCCAGCAGCTTGGGGGCGGGAACAGATACGCAGTATTTT

d_gene: NA
j_gene: TRBJ1-5
abundance: many
v_gene: TRBV10-1
CDR3aa: CASSGQGNQPQHF
CDR3nt: TGCGCCAGCAGTGGGCAGGGCAATCAGCCCCAGCATTTT

d_gene: NA
j_gene: TRBJ1-1
abundance: many
v_gene: TRBV19
CDR3aa: CASSILGLGGITEAFF
CDR3nt: TGTGCCAGTAGTATACTAGGCCTGGGTGGAATTACTGAAGCTTTCTTT

d_gene: NA
j_gene: TRBJ2-2
abundance: NA
v_gene: TRBV12-3/TRBV12-4
CDR3aa: CASSFQLGVGGEQFF
CDR3nt: TGTGCCAGCAGTTTCCAACTAGGCGTCGGCGGGGAGCAGTTTTTT